The TCR beta chain under discussion was sequenced for a study of tumor-infiltrating lymphocytes in primary liver carcinoma. Study-level background: Donors had hepatocellular carcinoma or combined HCC and intrahepatic cholangiocarcinoma.

This CDR3 comprises 15 residues. The V gene's germline CDR1 is SGHRS and CDR2 YFSETQ. With respect to this clonotype: The junction departs from germline at one end; a sequencing error may be responsible.

Taking about 18-32 mg of unsorted bulk tissue, the authors co-extracted RNA and DNA. With chronic HBV infection, the patients were also treatment-naive. TCR beta cDNA was prepared out of 500 ng total RNA by means of a constant-region primer. Modified slightly, ARM-PCR produced TCR beta libraries over three nested multiplex PCR rounds. The first two PCR rounds used TRBV1-TRBV30 primers with a Cbeta primer, about 9 cycles each. A single record per CDR3 protein comes from TCRdb applying MiXCR to the multiplex PCR reads. The data contain approximately 80,000 distinct CDR3 sequences, 69% of them seen just once; the ten biggest clones take up roughly 28%.

Sequences were obtained from tumor-adjacent normal liver tissue. The chain carries TRBV5-1 and TRBJ1-2; D not certain. The sequence was obtained from a man aged 40-50 years with primary liver carcinoma and hepatitis B virus infection. CDR3 protein: CASSLVGFAEYGYTF. The DNA of the CDR3 is TGCGCCAGCAGTTTGGTGGGTTTCGCTGAGTATGGCTACACCTTC. The full variable domain, in which reference TRBV5-1 and TRBJ1-2 provide the parts outside the CDR3, is KAGVTQTPRYLIKTRGQQVTLSCSPISGHRSVSWYQQTPGQGLQFLFEYFSETQRNKGNFPGRFSGRQFSNSRSEMNVSTLELGDSALYLCASSLVGFAEYGYTFGSGTRLTVV.